The clone carrying this T cell receptor beta chain showed up many times. This record belongs to a study of T cells in Graves' hyperthyroidism and ophthalmopathy. The investigators amplified TCR beta CDR3 regions from RNA transcripts. A set of HTBI primers served as the primers for a first-round RT-PCR of the TCR CDR3. Using its own MiXCR run on the multiplex PCR reads, TCRdb lists one record per CDR3 protein. The data hold about half a million distinct CDR3 sequences, with about 16% observed a single time. This receptor was obtained from a woman aged 30 to 39 with Graves' ophthalmopathy. Sequenced sample: blood.

Written as DNA, the CDR3 is TGTGCCAGCAGCTTAGACCGCAGCTTGAGGGAGACCCAGTACTTC. It encodes CASSLDRSLRETQYF. The chain uses TRBV7-2 and TRBJ2-5; D not certain. Germline CDR1 reads SGHTA; CDR2 reads FQGNSA. The CDR3 has 15 amino acids. Trimming removed 1 base at V and 5 bases at J, with 14 bases between.